A selection of T cell receptor beta chains follows, all from one sample in a study of shared clonotypes between healthy human individuals. The method was immunoSEQ multiplex PCR; TCRdb's version includes in-frame clones alone and lacks a portion of them. The table includes 1.5 million to 2.5 million clones, roughly 95% detected once. Sequenced input: naive CD8+ T cells sorted from blood. These receptors were taken from a man younger than 35 in good health. Each CDR3 is given with its conserved first and last residue. Each record gives: CDR3 DNA, CDR3 protein, D gene, J gene, V gene, clone size. The D gene is left open where the match is weak. Expanded clones get a size class; other rows say once, few or many, or leave the size out.

cdr3_nt: TGTGCCAGCAGCCCTGGGACTGCCGGGGATGAGCAGTTCTTC; cdr3_aa: CASSPGTAGDEQFF; d_call: -; j_call: TRBJ2-1; v_call: TRBV9; clone_size: -
cdr3_nt: TGTGCCAGCCAGGACAGGTTCTCCTACGAGCAGTACTTC; cdr3_aa: CASQDRFSYEQYF; d_call: TRBD1; j_call: TRBJ2-7; v_call: TRBV5-6; clone_size: once
cdr3_nt: TGTGCCAGCAGTCCGGGACAGGGACAGCCCCAGCATTTT; cdr3_aa: CASSPGQGQPQHF; d_call: TRBD1; j_call: TRBJ1-5; v_call: TRBV27; clone_size: -
cdr3_nt: TGTGCCAGCAGTGCTTCGGGACAGCTCTACGAGCAGTACTTC; cdr3_aa: CASSASGQLYEQYF; d_call: TRBD1; j_call: TRBJ2-7; v_call: TRBV6-1; clone_size: -
cdr3_nt: TGCAGCGTTGAGTCTAGGGACGCCTACGAGCAGTACTTC; cdr3_aa: CSVESRDAYEQYF; d_call: -; j_call: TRBJ2-7; v_call: TRBV29-1; clone_size: -
cdr3_nt: TGTGCCAGCTCCCAGAGAAGCACAGATACGCAGTATTTT; cdr3_aa: CASSQRSTDTQYF; d_call: -; j_call: TRBJ2-3; v_call: TRBV27; clone_size: -
cdr3_nt: TGTGCCTGGGGCGGGGAAGGTGGTAGCCAAGAGACCCAGTACTTC; cdr3_aa: CAWGGEGGSQETQYF; d_call: -; j_call: TRBJ2-5; v_call: TRBV30; clone_size: once
cdr3_nt: TGCGCCAGCAGCCATGGCGAGGGCCATGAGCAGTTCTTC; cdr3_aa: CASSHGEGHEQFF; d_call: -; j_call: TRBJ2-1; v_call: TRBV4-1; clone_size: -
cdr3_nt: TGTGCCCGCACAGATAATGGGGCCAACGTCCTGACTTTC; cdr3_aa: CARTDNGANVLTF; d_call: -; j_call: TRBJ2-6; v_call: TRBV30; clone_size: -
cdr3_nt: TGTGCCAGCAGCCAGACAGGGACTACCTACGAGCAGTACTTC; cdr3_aa: CASSQTGTTYEQYF; d_call: -; j_call: TRBJ2-7; v_call: TRBV7-2; clone_size: -
cdr3_nt: TGTGCCAGCAGTCACGGAAACCCAGGGGACACTGAAGCTTTCTTT; cdr3_aa: CASSHGNPGDTEAFF; d_call: -; j_call: TRBJ1-1; v_call: TRBV7-8; clone_size: -
cdr3_nt: TGTGCCAGCAGGGCGGGGGACTTGAGCACTGAAGCTTTCTTT; cdr3_aa: CASRAGDLSTEAFF; d_call: -; j_call: TRBJ1-1; v_call: TRBV9; clone_size: -
cdr3_nt: TGTGCCAGTAGTCAGTCCGGCACCGGGGAGCTGTTTTTT; cdr3_aa: CASSQSGTGELFF; d_call: -; j_call: TRBJ2-2; v_call: TRBV19; clone_size: -
cdr3_nt: TGTGCCAGCATTTCTACGGGGGAGCTGTTTTTT; cdr3_aa: CASISTGELFF; d_call: -; j_call: TRBJ2-2; v_call: TRBV6-1; clone_size: -
cdr3_nt: TGTGCCAGCAGCTTGGGAAGCACCCAGTACTTC; cdr3_aa: CASSLGSTQYF; d_call: -; j_call: TRBJ2-5; v_call: TRBV5-6; clone_size: -
cdr3_nt: TGTGCCAGCAGTGAGGGTTACTTGAACACTGAAGCTTTCTTT; cdr3_aa: CASSEGYLNTEAFF; d_call: -; j_call: TRBJ1-1; v_call: TRBV2; clone_size: -
cdr3_nt: TGTGCCAGCAGCAGTTGGGATCTAGCAAGTATCAGCGGGGAGCTGTTTTTT; cdr3_aa: CASSSWDLASISGELFF; d_call: -; j_call: TRBJ2-2; v_call: TRBV5-8; clone_size: -
cdr3_nt: TGCGCCAGCAGCCAAGTGCTAGCGGGAGTTAGCTACGAGCAGTACTTC; cdr3_aa: CASSQVLAGVSYEQYF; d_call: TRBD2; j_call: TRBJ2-7; v_call: TRBV4-1; clone_size: -
cdr3_nt: TGTGCCAGCAGCTCGGACTCCTACGAGCAGTACTTC; cdr3_aa: CASSSDSYEQYF; d_call: -; j_call: TRBJ2-7; v_call: TRBV13; clone_size: -
cdr3_nt: TGCGCCAGCAGCCACACAGGCGGAGAGACCCAGTACTTC; cdr3_aa: CASSHTGGETQYF; d_call: -; j_call: TRBJ2-5; v_call: TRBV4-1; clone_size: -
cdr3_nt: TGTGCCAGCAGTTACGACAGGGCTGGGGAGCTGTTTTTT; cdr3_aa: CASSYDRAGELFF; d_call: TRBD1; j_call: TRBJ2-2; v_call: TRBV27; clone_size: -
cdr3_nt: TGTGCCAGCAGTTTTTCAGAGAACACTGAAGCTTTCTTT; cdr3_aa: CASSFSENTEAFF; d_call: -; j_call: TRBJ1-1; v_call: TRBV27; clone_size: -
cdr3_nt: TGTGCCAGCAGCGTTGGGACTAGCGGCCCCACAGATACGCAGTATTTT; cdr3_aa: CASSVGTSGPTDTQYF; d_call: TRBD2; j_call: TRBJ2-3; v_call: TRBV6-6; clone_size: -
cdr3_nt: TGCGCCAGCAGCGATTTGGGGGCGGGACCTTCCTCCTACGAGCAGTACTTC; cdr3_aa: CASSDLGAGPSSYEQYF; d_call: -; j_call: TRBJ2-7; v_call: TRBV5-1; clone_size: -
cdr3_nt: TGTGCCAGCAGTTACGGTGGACAGGGTGCTGAAGCTTTCTTT; cdr3_aa: CASSYGGQGAEAFF; d_call: TRBD1; j_call: TRBJ1-1; v_call: TRBV6-6; clone_size: once
cdr3_nt: TGTGCCATCAGTGGCCCGGACTATGGCTACACCTTC; cdr3_aa: CAISGPDYGYTF; d_call: -; j_call: TRBJ1-2; v_call: TRBV10-3; clone_size: -
cdr3_nt: TGTGCCAGCAGCACACGGCGGGGGTCGGAGACCCAGTACTTC; cdr3_aa: CASSTRRGSETQYF; d_call: TRBD2; j_call: TRBJ2-5; v_call: TRBV9; clone_size: -
cdr3_nt: TGCGCCAGCAGCCAACGAGCAACTAATGAAAAACTGTTTTTT; cdr3_aa: CASSQRATNEKLFF; d_call: -; j_call: TRBJ1-4; v_call: TRBV4-3; clone_size: -
cdr3_nt: TGTGCCAGTAGTACCGCGTGGGGAGGAACTGAAGCTTTCTTT; cdr3_aa: CASSTAWGGTEAFF; d_call: -; j_call: TRBJ1-1; v_call: TRBV19; clone_size: -
cdr3_nt: TGTGCCAGCTCCATCCTCGGCTACGAGCAGTACTTC; cdr3_aa: CASSILGYEQYF; d_call: -; j_call: TRBJ2-7; v_call: TRBV19; clone_size: -
cdr3_nt: TGTGCCAGCAGGTTGGTGGCAGGGAGCAATGAGCAGTTCTTC; cdr3_aa: CASRLVAGSNEQFF; d_call: -; j_call: TRBJ2-1; v_call: TRBV7-9; clone_size: -
cdr3_nt: TGTGCCAGCAGTGGAAAAGACGTGGAGCAGTACTTC; cdr3_aa: CASSGKDVEQYF; d_call: -; j_call: TRBJ2-7; v_call: TRBV6-1; clone_size: -
cdr3_nt: TGCAGCGTTGACGATTTGGGTGGTGGGGAGACCCAGTACTTC; cdr3_aa: CSVDDLGGGETQYF; d_call: -; j_call: TRBJ2-5; v_call: TRBV29-1; clone_size: -
cdr3_nt: TGTGCCAGCAGCGTAGAAGGGGCAGCCTGGGAGACCCAGTACTTC; cdr3_aa: CASSVEGAAWETQYF; d_call: -; j_call: TRBJ2-5; v_call: TRBV9; clone_size: -